This is a list of T cell receptor beta chains from one sample in a study of T cells in Graves' hyperthyroidism and ophthalmopathy. TCRdb reprocessed the multiplex PCR reads via MiXCR and lists one record per CDR3 protein. The sample carries 500,000 to 650,000 distinct CDR3 sequences, 14% recorded once. Specimen: blood. These receptors all stem from a woman aged 40 to 55 with Graves' hyperthyroidism. CDR3s include the opening cysteine and the closing phenylalanine or tryptophan. D genes are given only for firm matches. Clone size is given for some rows only: seen once, a few or many times, or a class if the clone is expanded.

>many|TRBV7-2|TRBJ2-7|TRBD2
CASSPSGTRYEQYF
TGTGCCAGCAGCCCTAGCGGAACCAGATACGAGCAGTACTTC
>many|TRBV11-2|TRBJ2-3|NA
CASSSLEGTQYF
TGTGCCAGCAGCTCCCTTGAGGGTACGCAGTATTTT
>few|TRBV5-1|TRBJ2-2|NA
CASRRRADTGELFF
TGCGCCAGCAGACGGAGGGCCGACACCGGGGAGCTGTTTTTT
>NA|TRBV5-4|TRBJ2-1|NA
CASSLKGSSYNERFF
TGTGCCAGCAGCTTGAAGGGAAGCTCCTACAATGAGCGGTTCTTC
>many|TRBV28|TRBJ2-3|TRBD2
CASSLAASGRADTQYF
TGTGCCAGCAGCTTAGCAGCTAGCGGGAGGGCAGATACGCAGTATTTT
>NA|TRBV3-1|TRBJ2-6|TRBD2
CASSLTSGRIYGANVLTF
TGTGCCAGCAGCCTGACTAGCGGGAGAATCTATGGGGCCAACGTCCTGACTTTC
>many|TRBV5-1|TRBJ1-6|TRBD1
CASSGRTGDYNSPLHF
TGCGCCAGCAGCGGACGGACAGGGGACTATAATTCACCCCTCCACTTT
>many|TRBV20-1|TRBJ2-7|TRBD1
CSARDLGQGRKISYEQYF
TGCAGTGCTAGAGATCTTGGACAGGGAAGAAAGATCTCCTACGAGCAGTACTTC
>many|TRBV5-1|TRBJ1-5|NA
CASSPTVGGGNQPQHF
TGCGCCAGCAGCCCAACGGTCGGGGGCGGCAATCAGCCCCAGCATTTT
>few|TRBV6-1|TRBJ2-7|TRBD1
CASVTQQGAYEQYF
TGTGCCAGCGTGACGCAACAGGGGGCCTACGAGCAGTACTTC
>many|TRBV6-6|TRBJ1-2|NA
CASSYSNREPWDYGYTF
TGTGCCAGCAGTTACTCGAATCGGGAGCCCTGGGACTATGGCTACACCTTC
>few|TRBV19|TRBJ2-7|TRBD1
CASGLRGNEQYF
TGTGCCAGTGGACTCAGGGGGAACGAGCAGTACTTC
>NA|TRBV20-1|TRBJ2-5|NA
CSARVLGVETQYF
TGCAGTGCTAGAGTTCTAGGGGTCGAGACCCAGTACTTC
>many|TRBV7-9|TRBJ2-3|TRBD2
CASSLYPGGADTQYF
TGTGCCAGCAGCTTATATCCGGGAGGAGCAGATACGCAGTATTTT
>NA|TRBV4-1|TRBJ2-7|NA
CASSQITRDIETYEQYF
TGCGCCAGCAGCCAAATCACCCGGGACATTGAGACCTACGAGCAGTACTTC
>few|TRBV11-1|TRBJ1-1|NA
CASTDRYEHTEAFF
TGTGCCAGCACAGACCGATACGAACACACTGAAGCTTTCTTT
>NA|TRBV18|TRBJ2-3|NA
CASSPPVGSSTDTQYF
TGTGCCAGCTCACCACCGGTCGGGAGCAGCACAGATACGCAGTATTTT
>NA|TRBV6-5|TRBJ2-3|NA
CASSCPPDFCTDTQYF
TGTGCCAGCAGTTGCCCCCCTGATTTTTGCACAGATACGCAGTATTTT
>many|TRBV7-3|TRBJ1-3|NA
CASSSSDGGNTIYF
TGTGCCAGCAGCTCTTCCGACGGTGGAAACACCATATATTTT
>many|TRBV5-5|TRBJ2-1|NA
CASSSWESSYNEQFF
TGTGCCAGCAGCTCCTGGGAGAGCTCCTACAATGAGCAGTTCTTC
>many|TRBV28|TRBJ1-5|NA
CASSLSTADSNQPQHF
TGTGCCAGCAGTTTATCGACAGCTGATAGCAATCAGCCCCAGCATTTT